Listed below are T cell receptor beta chains from one sample, sequenced in a study of control samples from healthy donors and cancer patients. Profiled with immunoSEQ multiplex PCR; TCRdb holds only in-frame clones, not every one. The profile covers more than 95,000 clones, with around 87% appearing a single time and around 8.7% taken by the ten largest. The sequenced sample consisted of blood. Every receptor here comes from a man aged 35 to 55 in good health. Each CDR3 is given with its conserved first and last residue. Each record gives: clone size, J gene, D gene, CDR3 length, V gene, CDR3 protein, CDR3 DNA. The D gene is left open where the match is weak. Where a row states a size, it is once, few, many or the class of an expanded clone; other rows omit it.

size: .; J: TRBJ2-3; D: .; length: 15; V: TRBV25-1; CDR3: CASSELQGITDTQYF; DNA: TGTGCCAGCAGTGAGTTACAGGGTATCACAGATACGCAGTATTTT
size: .; J: TRBJ1-2; D: .; length: 14; V: TRBV6-1; CDR3: CASSDMGRRYGYTF; DNA: TGTGCCAGCAGTGACATGGGACGGAGATATGGCTACACCTTC
size: .; J: TRBJ2-5; D: .; length: 12; V: TRBV7-9; CDR3: CASRGGVETQYF; DNA: TGTGCCAGCAGAGGAGGGGTGGAGACCCAGTACTTC
size: few; J: TRBJ2-5; D: .; length: 16; V: TRBV7-8; CDR3: CASSLAGHLSQETQYF; DNA: TGTGCCAGCAGCTTAGCTGGTCATCTGAGCCAAGAGACCCAGTACTTC
size: .; J: TRBJ1-3; D: .; length: 13; V: TRBV12-3/TRBV12-4; CDR3: CASKIADPHTIYF; DNA: TGTGCCAGCAAAATTGCGGATCCCCACACCATATATTTT
size: .; J: TRBJ2-2; D: .; length: 15; V: TRBV7-6; CDR3: CASSLGTVNTGELFF; DNA: TGTGCCAGCAGCTTAGGGACGGTGAACACCGGGGAGCTGTTTTTT
size: .; J: TRBJ2-4; D: .; length: 14; V: TRBV5-1; CDR3: CASSTTGLKNIQYF; DNA: TGCGCCAGCAGCACGACAGGACTCAAAAACATTCAGTACTTC
size: .; J: TRBJ2-3; D: .; length: 17; V: TRBV7-6; CDR3: CASSVRDTVLGTDTQYF; DNA: TGTGCCAGCAGCGTCCGGGACACTGTCCTAGGCACAGATACGCAGTATTTT
size: few; J: TRBJ1-1; D: .; length: 12; V: TRBV18; CDR3: CASSPRNTEAFF; DNA: TGTGCCAGCTCACCGAGGAACACTGAAGCTTTCTTT
size: .; J: TRBJ1-3; D: .; length: 15; V: TRBV5-1; CDR3: CASSFARGTTGTIYF; DNA: TGCGCCAGCAGCTTTGCCAGGGGTACCACTGGGACCATATATTTT
size: .; J: TRBJ1-2; D: .; length: 13; V: TRBV3-1/TRBV3-2; CDR3: CASSQAPNYGYTF; DNA: TGTGCCAGCAGCCAAGCGCCGAACTATGGCTACACCTTC
size: .; J: TRBJ1-3; D: TRBD1; length: 15; V: TRBV4-3; CDR3: CASSRDSLSGNTIYF; DNA: TGCGCCAGCAGCCGGGACAGTCTCTCTGGAAACACCATATATTTT
size: .; J: TRBJ1-1; D: .; length: 13; V: TRBV12-3/TRBV12-4; CDR3: CASHRGMNTEAFF; DNA: TGTGCCAGTCATAGGGGTATGAACACTGAAGCTTTCTTT
size: few; J: TRBJ1-5; D: .; length: 13; V: TRBV7-9; CDR3: CASSFGVDQPQHF; DNA: TGTGCCAGCAGCTTTGGGGTAGATCAGCCCCAGCATTTT
size: .; J: TRBJ1-6; D: TRBD1; length: 17; V: TRBV25-1; CDR3: CASSPPGIGTGHSPLHF; DNA: TGTGCCAGCAGCCCCCCCGGCATTGGGACAGGGCATTCACCCCTCCACTTT
size: .; J: TRBJ2-7; D: TRBD1; length: 14; V: TRBV18; CDR3: CASSGQGSSYEQYF; DNA: TGTGCCAGCTCAGGACAGGGGTCCTCCTACGAGCAGTACTTC
size: once; J: TRBJ2-2; D: .; length: 13; V: TRBV7-2; CDR3: CASSFTNTGELFF; DNA: TGTGCCAGCAGCTTTACGAACACCGGGGAGCTGTTTTTT